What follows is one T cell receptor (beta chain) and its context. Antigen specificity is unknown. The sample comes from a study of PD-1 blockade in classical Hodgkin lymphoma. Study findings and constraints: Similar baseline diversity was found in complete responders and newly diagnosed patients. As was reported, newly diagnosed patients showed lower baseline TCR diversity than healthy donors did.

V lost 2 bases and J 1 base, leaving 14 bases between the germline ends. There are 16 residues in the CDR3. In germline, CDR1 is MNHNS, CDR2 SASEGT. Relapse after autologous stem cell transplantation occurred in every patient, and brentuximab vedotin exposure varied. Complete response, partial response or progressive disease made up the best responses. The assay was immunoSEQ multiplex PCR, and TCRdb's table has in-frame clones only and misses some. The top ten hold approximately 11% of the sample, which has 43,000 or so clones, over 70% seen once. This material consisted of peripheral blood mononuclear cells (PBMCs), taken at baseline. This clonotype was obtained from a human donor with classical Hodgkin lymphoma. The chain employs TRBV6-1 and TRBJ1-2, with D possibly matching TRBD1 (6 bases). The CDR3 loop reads CASSEREGGINYGYTF. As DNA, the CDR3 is TGTGCCAGCAGTGAACGAGAGGGGGGCATTAACTATGGCTACACCTTC.